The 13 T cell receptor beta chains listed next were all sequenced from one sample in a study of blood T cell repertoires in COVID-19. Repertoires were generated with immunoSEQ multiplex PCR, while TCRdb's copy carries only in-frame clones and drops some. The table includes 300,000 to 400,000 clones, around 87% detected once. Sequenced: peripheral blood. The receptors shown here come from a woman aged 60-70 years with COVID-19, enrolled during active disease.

CDR3 loop: CASSPSGSGATETQYF. The CDR3 DNA follows: TGTGCCAGCTCACCCTCGGGTAGCGGGGCTACGGAGACCCAGTACTTC. The rearrangement uses TRBV18 and TRBJ2-5; TRBD2 matches 8 bases. The CDR3 contains 16 residues. The V segment lost 3 bases and the J segment 5 bases; nucleotides outside the gene matches: 11. Germline CDR1 and CDR2: KGHSH and LQKENI.

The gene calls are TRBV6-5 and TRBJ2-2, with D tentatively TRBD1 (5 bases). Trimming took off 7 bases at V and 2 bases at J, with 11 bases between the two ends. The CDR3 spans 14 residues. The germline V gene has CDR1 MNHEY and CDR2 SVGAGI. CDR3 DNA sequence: TGTGCCAGCACCAAAAGGGGTAACACCGGGGAGCTGTTTTTT. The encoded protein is CASTKRGNTGELFF.

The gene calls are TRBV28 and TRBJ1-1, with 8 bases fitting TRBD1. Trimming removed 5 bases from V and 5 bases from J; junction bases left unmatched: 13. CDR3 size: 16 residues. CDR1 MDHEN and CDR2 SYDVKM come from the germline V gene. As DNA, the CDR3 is TGTGCCAGCAGTCCTCCCCCAGGACAGGGACCTACTGAAGCTTTCTTT. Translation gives CASSPPPGQGPTEAFF.

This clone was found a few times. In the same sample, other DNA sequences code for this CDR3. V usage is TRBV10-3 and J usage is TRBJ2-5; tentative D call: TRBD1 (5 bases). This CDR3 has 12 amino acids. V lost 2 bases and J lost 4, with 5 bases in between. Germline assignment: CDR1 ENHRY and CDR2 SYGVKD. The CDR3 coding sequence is TGTGCCATCAGTGAGAGGGGAGAGACCCAGTACTTC. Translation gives CAISERGETQYF.

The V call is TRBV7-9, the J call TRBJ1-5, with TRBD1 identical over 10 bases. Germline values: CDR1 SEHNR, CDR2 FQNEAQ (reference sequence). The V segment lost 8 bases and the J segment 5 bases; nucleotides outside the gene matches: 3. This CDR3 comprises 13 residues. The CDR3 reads CASAGQGDQPQHF. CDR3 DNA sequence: TGTGCCAGCGCCGGACAGGGGGATCAGCCCCAGCATTTT. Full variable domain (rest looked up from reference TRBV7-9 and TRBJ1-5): DTGVSQNPRHKITKRGQNVTFRCDPISEHNRLYWYRQTLGQGPEFLTYFQNEAQLEKSRLLSDRFSAERPKGSFSTLEIQRTEQGDSAMYLCASAGQGDQPQHFGDGTRLSIL.

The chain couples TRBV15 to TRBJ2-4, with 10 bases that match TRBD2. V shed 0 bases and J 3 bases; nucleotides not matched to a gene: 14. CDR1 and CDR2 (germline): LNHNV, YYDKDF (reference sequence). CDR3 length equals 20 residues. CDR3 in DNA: TGTGCCACCAGCAGAGATCCCCCCCAGCGGGGGGGTTCCGGCAAAAACATTCAGTACTTC. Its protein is CATSRDPPQRGGSGKNIQYF.

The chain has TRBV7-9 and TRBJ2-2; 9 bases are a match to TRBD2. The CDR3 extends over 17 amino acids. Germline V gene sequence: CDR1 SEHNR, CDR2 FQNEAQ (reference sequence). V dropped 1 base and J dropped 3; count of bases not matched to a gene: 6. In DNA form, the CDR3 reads TGTGCCAGCAGCTTAGGCGGCCTAGCGGGGTACACCGGGGAGCTGTTTTTT. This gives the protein CASSLGGLAGYTGELFF.

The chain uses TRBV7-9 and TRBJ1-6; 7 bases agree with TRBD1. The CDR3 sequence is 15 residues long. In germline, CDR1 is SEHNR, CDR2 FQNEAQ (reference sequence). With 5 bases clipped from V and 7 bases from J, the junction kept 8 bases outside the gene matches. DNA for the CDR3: TGTGCCAGCAGCCGGGACAGACAAAGGAATTCACCCCTCCACTTT. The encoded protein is CASSRDRQRNSPLHF.

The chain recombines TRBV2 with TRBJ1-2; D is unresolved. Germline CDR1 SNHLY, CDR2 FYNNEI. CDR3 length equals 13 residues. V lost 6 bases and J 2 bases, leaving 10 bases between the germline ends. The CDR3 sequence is CASSLNINYGYTF. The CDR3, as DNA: TGTGCCAGCAGCCTTAACATAAACTATGGCTACACCTTC.

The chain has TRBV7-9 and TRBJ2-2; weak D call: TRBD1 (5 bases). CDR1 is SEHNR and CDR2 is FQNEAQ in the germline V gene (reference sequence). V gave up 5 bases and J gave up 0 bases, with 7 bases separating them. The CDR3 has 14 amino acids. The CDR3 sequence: CASSVDTNTGELFF. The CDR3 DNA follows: TGTGCCAGCAGCGTGGACACGAACACCGGGGAGCTGTTTTTT.

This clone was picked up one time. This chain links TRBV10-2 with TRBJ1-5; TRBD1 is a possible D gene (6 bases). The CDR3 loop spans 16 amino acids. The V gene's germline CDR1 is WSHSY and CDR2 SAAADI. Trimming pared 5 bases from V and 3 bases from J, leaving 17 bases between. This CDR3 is CASSPGTPRNNQPQHF. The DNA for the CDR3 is TGCGCCAGCAGTCCCGGGACACCGCGGAACAATCAGCCCCAGCATTTT.

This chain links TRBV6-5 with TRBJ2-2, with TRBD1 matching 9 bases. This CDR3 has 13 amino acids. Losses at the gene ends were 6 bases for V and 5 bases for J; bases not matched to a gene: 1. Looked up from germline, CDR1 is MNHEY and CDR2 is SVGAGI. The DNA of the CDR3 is TGTGCCAGCAGCGACAGGGGGACCGGGGAGCTGTTTTTT. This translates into CASSDRGTGELFF.

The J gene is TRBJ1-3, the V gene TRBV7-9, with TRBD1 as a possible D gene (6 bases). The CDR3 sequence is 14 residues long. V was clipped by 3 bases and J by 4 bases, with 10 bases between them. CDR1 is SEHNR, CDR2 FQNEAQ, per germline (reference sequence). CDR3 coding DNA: TGTGCCAGCAGCTTCCCAGGGGCGGGAAACACCATATATTTT. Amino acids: CASSFPGAGNTIYF.